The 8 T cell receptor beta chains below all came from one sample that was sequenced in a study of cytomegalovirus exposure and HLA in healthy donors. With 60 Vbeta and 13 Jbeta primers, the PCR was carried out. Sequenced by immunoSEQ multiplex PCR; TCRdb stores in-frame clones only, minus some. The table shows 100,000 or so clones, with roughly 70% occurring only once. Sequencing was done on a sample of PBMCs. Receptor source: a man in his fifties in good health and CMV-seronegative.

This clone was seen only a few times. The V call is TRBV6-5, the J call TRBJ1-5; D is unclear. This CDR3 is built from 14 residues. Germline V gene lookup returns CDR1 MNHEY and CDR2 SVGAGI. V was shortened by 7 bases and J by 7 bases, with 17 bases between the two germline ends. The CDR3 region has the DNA TGTGCCAGCACGGGAACCCTCCAATCACAGCCCCAGCATTTT. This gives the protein CASTGTLQSQPQHF.

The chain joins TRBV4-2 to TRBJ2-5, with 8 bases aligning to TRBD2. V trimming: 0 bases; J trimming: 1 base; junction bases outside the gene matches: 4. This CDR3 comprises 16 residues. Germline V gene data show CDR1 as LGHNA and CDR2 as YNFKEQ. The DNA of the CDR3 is TGTGCCAGCAGCCAAGATTTACGGGGGGGCCAAGAGACCCAGTACTTC. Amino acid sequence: CASSQDLRGGQETQYF.

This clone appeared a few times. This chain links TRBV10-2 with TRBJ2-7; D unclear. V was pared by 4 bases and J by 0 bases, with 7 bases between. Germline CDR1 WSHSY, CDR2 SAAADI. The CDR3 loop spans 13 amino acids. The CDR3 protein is CASSVDTSYEQYF. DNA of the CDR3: TGCGCCAGCAGTGTTGACACCTCCTACGAGCAGTACTTC.

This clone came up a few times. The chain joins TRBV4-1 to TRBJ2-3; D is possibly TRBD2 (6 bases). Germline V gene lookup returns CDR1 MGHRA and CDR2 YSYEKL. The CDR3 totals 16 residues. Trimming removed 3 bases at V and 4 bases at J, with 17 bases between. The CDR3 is CASSQSTSPSADTQYF. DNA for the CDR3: TGCGCCAGCAGCCAGTCAACTAGCCCCTCCGCAGATACGCAGTATTTT.

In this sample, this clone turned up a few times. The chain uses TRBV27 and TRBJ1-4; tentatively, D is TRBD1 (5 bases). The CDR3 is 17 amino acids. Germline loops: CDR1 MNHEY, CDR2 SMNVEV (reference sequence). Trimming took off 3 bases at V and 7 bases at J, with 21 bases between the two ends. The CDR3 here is CASSFTGPWGGGEKLFF. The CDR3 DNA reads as TGTGCCAGCAGTTTCACGGGACCCTGGGGGGGAGGTGAAAAACTGTTTTTT.

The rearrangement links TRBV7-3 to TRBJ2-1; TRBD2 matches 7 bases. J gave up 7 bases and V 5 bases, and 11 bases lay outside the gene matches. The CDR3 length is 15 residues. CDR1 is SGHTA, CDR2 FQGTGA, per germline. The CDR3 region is CASSAGWEGLNEQFF. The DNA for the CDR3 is TGTGCCAGCAGCGCGGGGTGGGAGGGCCTAAATGAGCAGTTCTTC.

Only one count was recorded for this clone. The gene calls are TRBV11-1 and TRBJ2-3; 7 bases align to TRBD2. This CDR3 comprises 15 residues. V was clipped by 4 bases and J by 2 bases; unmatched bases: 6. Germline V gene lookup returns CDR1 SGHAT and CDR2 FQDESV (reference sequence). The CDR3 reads CASSWRLADTDTQYF. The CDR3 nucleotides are TGTGCCAGCAGCTGGAGACTAGCTGACACAGATACGCAGTATTTT.

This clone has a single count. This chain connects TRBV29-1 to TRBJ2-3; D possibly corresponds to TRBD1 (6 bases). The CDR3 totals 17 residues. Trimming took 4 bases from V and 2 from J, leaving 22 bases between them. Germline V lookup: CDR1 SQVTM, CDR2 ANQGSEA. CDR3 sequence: CSVVYGVRDIYTDTQYF. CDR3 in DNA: TGCAGCGTTGTTTATGGGGTTAGGGACATTTACACAGATACGCAGTATTTT.